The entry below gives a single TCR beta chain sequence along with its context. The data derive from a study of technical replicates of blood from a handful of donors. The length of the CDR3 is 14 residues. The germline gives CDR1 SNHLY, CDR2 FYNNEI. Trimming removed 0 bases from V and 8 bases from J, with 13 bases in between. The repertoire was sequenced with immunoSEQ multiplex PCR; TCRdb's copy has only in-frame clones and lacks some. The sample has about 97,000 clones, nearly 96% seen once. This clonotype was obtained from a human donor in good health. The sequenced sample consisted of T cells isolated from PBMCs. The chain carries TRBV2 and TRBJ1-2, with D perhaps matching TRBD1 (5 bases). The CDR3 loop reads CASSEAVGGGGYTF. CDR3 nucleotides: TGTGCCAGCAGTGAAGCCGTTGGGGGGGGAGGCTACACCTTC.